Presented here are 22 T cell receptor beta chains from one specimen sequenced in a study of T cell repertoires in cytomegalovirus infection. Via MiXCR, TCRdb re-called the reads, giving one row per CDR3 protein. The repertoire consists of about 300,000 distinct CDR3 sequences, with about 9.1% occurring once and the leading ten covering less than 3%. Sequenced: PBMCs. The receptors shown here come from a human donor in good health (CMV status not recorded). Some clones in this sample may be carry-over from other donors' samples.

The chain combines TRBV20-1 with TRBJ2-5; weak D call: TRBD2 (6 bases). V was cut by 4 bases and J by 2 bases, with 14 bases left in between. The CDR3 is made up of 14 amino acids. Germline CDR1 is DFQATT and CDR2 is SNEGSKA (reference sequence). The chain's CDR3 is CSATLGRGQETQYF. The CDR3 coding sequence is TGCAGTGCTACCCTCGGGAGAGGTCAAGAGACCCAGTACTTC.

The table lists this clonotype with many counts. The CDR3 nucleotides read TGTGCCAGCAGCTTAGTCGCGGGGGGCCGTAGCAATCAGCCCCAGCATTTT. Protein sequence: CASSLVAGGRSNQPQHF. The genes are TRBV7-8 and TRBJ1-5, with D maybe TRBD1 (6 bases). Per the germline V gene, CDR1 is SGHVS and CDR2 is FQNEAQ. The CDR3 covers 17 residues. V was pared by 1 base and J by 0 bases, with 13 bases between.

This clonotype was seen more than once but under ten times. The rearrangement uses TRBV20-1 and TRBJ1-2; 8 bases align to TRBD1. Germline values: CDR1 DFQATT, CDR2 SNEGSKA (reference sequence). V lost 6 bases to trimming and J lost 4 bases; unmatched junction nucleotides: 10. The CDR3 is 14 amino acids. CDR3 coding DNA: TGCAGTGCCCCGGACAGGGAGTATGGCTATGGCTACACCTTC. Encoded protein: CSAPDREYGYGYTF.

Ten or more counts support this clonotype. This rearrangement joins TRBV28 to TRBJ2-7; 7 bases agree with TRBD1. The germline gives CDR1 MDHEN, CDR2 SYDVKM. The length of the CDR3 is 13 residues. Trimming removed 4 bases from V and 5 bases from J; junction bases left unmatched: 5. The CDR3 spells CASSSGTVNEQYV. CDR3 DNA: TGTGCCAGCAGTTCCGGGACAGTTAACGAGCAGTACGTC.

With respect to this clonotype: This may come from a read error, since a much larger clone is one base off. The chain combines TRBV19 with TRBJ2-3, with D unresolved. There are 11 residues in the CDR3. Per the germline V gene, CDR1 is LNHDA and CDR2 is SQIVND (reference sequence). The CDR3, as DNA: TGTGCCCGTAGTATGTGGGATACGCAGTATTTT. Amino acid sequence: CARSMWDTQYF.

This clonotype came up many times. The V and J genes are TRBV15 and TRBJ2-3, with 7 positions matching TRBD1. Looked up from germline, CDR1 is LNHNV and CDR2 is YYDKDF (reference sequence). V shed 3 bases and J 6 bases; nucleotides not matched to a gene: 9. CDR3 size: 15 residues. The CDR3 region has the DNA TGTGCCACCAGCAGTCTAGGACAGGAGTCCGATACGCAGTATTTT. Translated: CATSSLGQESDTQYF.

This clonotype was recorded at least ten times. CDR3 DNA sequence: TGTGCCACCCGGGACATATACAATGAGCAGTTCTTC. As protein: CATRDIYNEQFF. V usage is TRBV10-3 and J usage is TRBJ2-1, with D perhaps TRBD1 (6 bases). Germline-derived CDR1 and CDR2 are ENHRY and SYGVKD. The CDR3 is 12 amino acids. V was clipped by 10 bases and J by 4 bases, with 11 bases between them.

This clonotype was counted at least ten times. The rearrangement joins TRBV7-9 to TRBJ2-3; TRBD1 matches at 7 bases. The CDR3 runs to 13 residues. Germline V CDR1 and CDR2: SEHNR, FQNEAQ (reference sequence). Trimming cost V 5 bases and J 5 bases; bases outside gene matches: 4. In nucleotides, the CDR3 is TGTGCCAGCAGCCAACCAGGGGGAGATACGCAGTATTTT. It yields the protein CASSQPGGDTQYF.

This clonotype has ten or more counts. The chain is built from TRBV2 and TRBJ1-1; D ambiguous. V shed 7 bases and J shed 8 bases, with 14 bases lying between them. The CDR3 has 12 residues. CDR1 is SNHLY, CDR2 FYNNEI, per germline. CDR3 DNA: TGTGCCAGCAAGATGGCAGGAAGGGAAGCTTTCTTT. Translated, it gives CASKMAGREAFF.

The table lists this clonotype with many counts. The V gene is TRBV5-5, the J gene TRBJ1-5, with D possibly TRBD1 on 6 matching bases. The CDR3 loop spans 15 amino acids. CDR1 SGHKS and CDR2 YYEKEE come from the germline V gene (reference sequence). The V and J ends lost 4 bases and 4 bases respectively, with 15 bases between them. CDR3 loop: CASSGGGTLNQPQHF. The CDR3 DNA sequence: TGTGCCAGCAGCGGGGGGGGGACACTTAATCAGCCCCAGCATTTT.

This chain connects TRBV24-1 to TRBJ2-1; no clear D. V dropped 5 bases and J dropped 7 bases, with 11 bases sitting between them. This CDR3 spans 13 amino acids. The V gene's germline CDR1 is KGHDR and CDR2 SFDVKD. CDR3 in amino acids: CATSARGGNEQFF. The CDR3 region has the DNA TGTGCCACCAGTGCCCGAGGTGGTAATGAGCAGTTCTTC.

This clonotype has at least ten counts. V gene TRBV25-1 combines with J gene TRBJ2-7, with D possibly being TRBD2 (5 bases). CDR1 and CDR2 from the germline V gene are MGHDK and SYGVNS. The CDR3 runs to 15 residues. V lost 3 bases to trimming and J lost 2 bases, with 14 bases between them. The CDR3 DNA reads TGTGCCAGCAGTGATGGTCCCGGAGGAACCTACGAGCAGTACGTC. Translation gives CASSDGPGGTYEQYV.

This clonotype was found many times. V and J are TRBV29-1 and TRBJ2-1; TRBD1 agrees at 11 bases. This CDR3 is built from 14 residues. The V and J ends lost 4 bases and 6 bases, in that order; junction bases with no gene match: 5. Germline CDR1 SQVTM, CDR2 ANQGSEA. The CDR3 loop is CSVGTGTGGNEQFF. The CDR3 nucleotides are TGCAGCGTTGGGACCGGGACAGGGGGCAATGAGCAGTTCTTC.

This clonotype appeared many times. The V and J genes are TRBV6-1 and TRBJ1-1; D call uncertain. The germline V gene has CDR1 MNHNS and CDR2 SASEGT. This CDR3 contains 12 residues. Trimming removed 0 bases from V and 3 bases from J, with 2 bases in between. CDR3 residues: CASSEADTEAFF. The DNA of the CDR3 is TGTGCCAGCAGTGAAGCGGACACTGAAGCTTTCTTT.

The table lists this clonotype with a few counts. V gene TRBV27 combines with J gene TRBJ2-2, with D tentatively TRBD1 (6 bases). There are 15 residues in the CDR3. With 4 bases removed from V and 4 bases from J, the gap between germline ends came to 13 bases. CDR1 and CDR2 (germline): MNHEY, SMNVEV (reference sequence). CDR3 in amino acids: CASSSGVGGTGELFF. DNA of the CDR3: TGTGCCAGCAGTTCAGGGGTTGGTGGCACCGGGGAGCTGTTTTTT.

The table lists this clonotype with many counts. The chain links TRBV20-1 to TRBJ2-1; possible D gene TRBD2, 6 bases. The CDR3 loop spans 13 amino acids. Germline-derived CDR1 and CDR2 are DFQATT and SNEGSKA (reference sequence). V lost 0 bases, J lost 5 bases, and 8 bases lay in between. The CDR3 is CSARERGNNEQFF. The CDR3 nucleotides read TGCAGTGCTAGAGAGCGGGGTAACAATGAGCAGTTCTTC.

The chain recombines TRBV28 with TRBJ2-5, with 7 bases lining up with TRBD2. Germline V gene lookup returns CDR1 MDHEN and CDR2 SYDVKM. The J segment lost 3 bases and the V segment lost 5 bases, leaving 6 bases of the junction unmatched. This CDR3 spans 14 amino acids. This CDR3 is CASSPGGREETQYF. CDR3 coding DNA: TGTGCCAGCAGTCCGGGGGGAAGGGAAGAGACCCAGTACTTC.

CDR3 amino acids: CSASSPVISNQPQHF. DNA of the CDR3: TGCAGTGCTAGCTCTCCCGTAATTAGCAATCAGCCCCAGCATTTT. V usage is TRBV20-1 and J usage is TRBJ1-5; no clear D gene. Trimming removed 3 bases at V and 0 bases at J, with 12 bases between. From germline, CDR1 is DFQATT and CDR2 SNEGSKA (reference sequence). The length of the CDR3 is 15 residues.

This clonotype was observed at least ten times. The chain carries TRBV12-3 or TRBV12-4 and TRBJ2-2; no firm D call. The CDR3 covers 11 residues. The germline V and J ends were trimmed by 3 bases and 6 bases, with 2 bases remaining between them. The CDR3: CASSFSGELFF. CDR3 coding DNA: TGTGCCAGCAGTTTCTCCGGGGAGCTGTTTTTT.

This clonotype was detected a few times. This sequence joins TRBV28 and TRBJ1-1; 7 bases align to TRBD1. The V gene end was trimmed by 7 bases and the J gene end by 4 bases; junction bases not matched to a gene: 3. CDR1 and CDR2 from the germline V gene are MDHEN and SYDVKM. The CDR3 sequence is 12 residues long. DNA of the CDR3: TGTGCCAGCACTACAGGGGTCACTGAAGCTTTCTTT. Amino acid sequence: CASTTGVTEAFF.

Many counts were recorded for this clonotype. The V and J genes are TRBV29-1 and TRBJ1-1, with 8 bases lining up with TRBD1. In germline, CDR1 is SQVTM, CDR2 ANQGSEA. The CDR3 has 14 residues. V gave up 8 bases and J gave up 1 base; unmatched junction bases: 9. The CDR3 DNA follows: TGCAGCTCAAACCCGGGGACAGGGAACACTGAAGCTTTCTTT. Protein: CSSNPGTGNTEAFF.

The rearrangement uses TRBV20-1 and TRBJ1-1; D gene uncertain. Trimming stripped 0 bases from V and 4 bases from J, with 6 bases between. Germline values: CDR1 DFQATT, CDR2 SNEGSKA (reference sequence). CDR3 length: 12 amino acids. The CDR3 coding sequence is TGCAGTGCTAGAGAACGGGGCACTGAAGCTTTCTTT. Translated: CSARERGTEAFF.